This T cell receptor beta chain was found in a study of CD8 T cells in ankylosing spondylitis (dated by TCRdb to 2016 to 2017). About the investigation overall: To find TCR variants linked to disease, the study profiled T cell receptor beta repertoires in ankylosing spondylitis patients and healthy donors. The full study cohort comprised 20 to 25 ankylosing spondylitis patients and some 110 healthy donors. Peripheral blood samples were taken, and synovial fluid was additionally collected from ankylosing spondylitis patients. Results and caveats for the whole study, not just this receptor: In peripheral blood, the disease-linked clones were found at relatively low frequencies and had a CD8+ phenotype. The disease-linked clones were reported to be significantly enriched in matched synovial fluid samples from ankylosing spondylitis patients. A TCR beta motif of several highly homologous amino acid variants appeared characteristic of blood from ankylosing spondylitis patients. Some of the motif variants had been reported before in the synovial fluid and blood of reactive arthritis patients, a finding that suggests common disease-initiation mechanisms.

From the cysteine through the phenylalanine, the CDR3 covers 15 amino acids. Kept here is only the CDR3 DNA, which spans 45 bases and is read in frame from base 1. Germline trimming: 3 bases from V, 5 bases from J; junction bases outside gene matches: 10. CDR1 and CDR2 are drawn from the germline V gene: SGDLS, YYNGEE. Sequencing instrument: Illumina HiSeq 2500. Quantitative 5'-RACE with molecular barcodes was the method used to prepare the TCR beta libraries. The published analysis was carried out like this. Disease-linked TCR variants were identified with a new computational method built on a probabilistic model of VDJ rearrangement. The raw public data were reprocessed by TCRdb itself: fastp quality trimming at Q25, MiXCR clonotype calling, in-frame beta chains only. Rows are combined by CDR3 protein, so each entry shows the most common genes and DNA. These V and J calls originate from TCRdb's pipeline instead of the authors' own analysis. Within this sample are approximately 400,000 distinct CDR3 sequences, with roughly 18% of them counted one time only. Just over 1% of the sample lies in the top ten.

This clonotype was observed a handful of times. It lacks a known antigen. Per-base qualities were not stored, and no clone one base away is much larger. Recombination connected TRBV9 to TRBJ1-2; 7 nucleotides in the junction match TRBD1. The clonotype comes from a male donor with ankylosing spondylitis. Input material: blood, either unsorted or a sorted T cell fraction (not recorded which). The sequence in DNA is TGTGCCAGCAGCGCCGGACAGGACAGGTCGTATGGCTACACCTTC. Translated, it gives CASSAGQDRSYGYTF.